Presented here are 31 T cell receptor beta chains from one specimen sequenced in a study of cytomegalovirus exposure and HLA in healthy donors. Amplification used 60 Vbeta primers and 13 Jbeta primers. Repertoires were generated with immunoSEQ multiplex PCR, while TCRdb's copy carries only in-frame clones and drops some. Of about 190,000 clones in the sample, around 77% were seen once. Source material: PBMCs. The receptor source for this set is a woman aged 18 to 35 in good health and CMV-seronegative.

The CDR3 bases are TGCGCCAGCAGCCAAGATAGAAATTCACCCCTCCACTTT. Amino acid sequence: CASSQDRNSPLHF. The chain links TRBV4-3 to TRBJ1-6; unclear D gene. The V and J ends lost 0 bases and 7 bases respectively, with 4 bases between them. The CDR3 runs to 13 residues. Germline CDR1 reads LGHNA; CDR2 reads YSLEER.

This clone showed up just a few times. V is TRBV10-3 and J is TRBJ1-1; D may be TRBD1 (6 bases). The V gene's germline CDR1 is ENHRY and CDR2 SYGVKD. The germline V and J ends were trimmed by 7 bases and 4 bases, with 10 bases remaining between them. This CDR3 contains 12 residues. This CDR3 is CAIIEQGTEAFF. Here the CDR3 DNA reads TGTGCCATCATTGAACAGGGCACTGAAGCTTTCTTT.

The CDR3 DNA reads as TGTGCCAGCAGTTTGGGCAGGGGATACGAGCAGTACTTC. This sequence encodes CASSLGRGYEQYF. The chain uses TRBV28 and TRBJ2-7; tentative D call: TRBD1 (6 bases). Trimming shortened V by 3 bases and J by 4 bases, and 10 bases separated the two germline ends. The CDR3 runs to 13 residues. Germline CDR1 MDHEN, CDR2 SYDVKM.

The table lists this clone with a few counts. The rearrangement links TRBV5-1 to TRBJ2-2; TRBD1 aligns across 9 bases. Germline CDR1 is SGHRS and CDR2 is YFSETQ. V lost 4 bases, J lost 6 bases, and 10 bases stayed unmatched. This CDR3 is 16 amino acids long. The CDR3 DNA is TGCGCCAGCAGCCCAACACCGGGACAGGGTGCCGGGGAGCTGTTTTTT. It codes for CASSPTPGQGAGELFF.

The rearrangement uses TRBV19 and TRBJ2-7, with 7 bases identical to TRBD2. Losses at the gene ends were 5 bases for V and 3 bases for J; bases not matched to a gene: 10. Germline CDR1 and CDR2: LNHDA and SQIVND (reference sequence). The CDR3 has 15 amino acids. CDR3 DNA: TGTGCCAGTAGTTCCGCCTCGACTAGCAGCTACGAGCAGTACTTC. Its translation is CASSSASTSSYEQYF.

The V and J genes are TRBV28 and TRBJ1-4, with 9 positions matching TRBD1. CDR1 is MDHEN and CDR2 is SYDVKM in the germline V gene. Losses at the gene ends were 3 bases for V and 5 bases for J; bases not matched to a gene: 7. This CDR3 is 16 amino acids long. CDR3 protein: CASSLTGQGRNEKLFF. The CDR3 DNA reads as TGTGCCAGCAGTTTGACCGGACAGGGGAGGAATGAAAAACTGTTTTTT.

This chain connects TRBV7-8 to TRBJ2-3; D gene ambiguous. CDR1 and CDR2 (germline): SGHVS, FQNEAQ. The CDR3 is 15 amino acids. Deletions cut 2 bases from V and 0 bases from J, with 9 bases between. The CDR3 sequence is CASSLIDTSTDTQYF. The CDR3 DNA reads as TGTGCCAGCAGCTTAATCGACACGAGCACAGATACGCAGTATTTT.

This clone was detected once. This chain joins TRBV4-2 and TRBJ1-4; 8 positions agree with TRBD1. J lost 3 bases, V lost 1 base, and 7 bases had no gene match. The CDR3 runs to 17 residues. CDR1 and CDR2 from the germline V gene are LGHNA and YNFKEQ. DNA of the CDR3: TGTGCCAGCAGCCAAGTTTTGACAGGGGATTCTAATGAAAAACTGTTTTTT. It codes for CASSQVLTGDSNEKLFF.

This clone is a singleton in its sample. The chain recombines TRBV5-1 with TRBJ1-3, with 7 bases identical to TRBD1. Germline V gene lookup returns CDR1 SGHRS and CDR2 YFSETQ. CDR3 length: 14 residues. The V and J ends lost 4 bases and 3 bases, in that order; junction bases with no gene match: 4. In DNA, the CDR3 is TGCGCCAGCAGCGACGGGACAGATGGAAACACCATATATTTT. Amino acid sequence: CASSDGTDGNTIYF.

This clone turned up a few times. The chain recombines TRBV7-2 with TRBJ1-2; D not resolved. This CDR3 region has 14 residues. From germline, CDR1 is SGHTA and CDR2 FQGNSA. Trimming stripped 5 bases from V and 4 bases from J, with 14 bases between. CDR3 bases: TGTGCCAGCAGCCAAAGTTGGCGGCGCTATGGCTACACCTTC. As protein: CASSQSWRRYGYTF.

This clone was detected only a few times. Other DNA sequences of this sample code for an identical CDR3. The rearrangement joins TRBV30 to TRBJ1-2; a weak D match, TRBD1 (6 bases). This CDR3 is 13 amino acids long. The germline V and J ends were trimmed by 2 bases and 0 bases, with 7 bases remaining between them. Germline lookup yields CDR1 GTSNPN and CDR2 SVGIG (reference sequence). As DNA, the CDR3 is TGTGCCTGGAGTCCAGGGGCTAACTATGGCTACACCTTC. Protein product: CAWSPGANYGYTF.

The chain links TRBV4-1 to TRBJ1-1; possible D gene TRBD1, 6 bases. Trimming cost V 3 bases and J 3 bases, with 23 bases left between them. This CDR3 contains 18 residues. The germline V gene encodes CDR1 MGHRA and CDR2 YSYEKL. CDR3 in amino acids: CASSQNRTTGSWHTEAFF. In DNA, the CDR3 is TGCGCCAGCAGCCAGAATCGGACAACAGGGTCGTGGCACACTGAAGCTTTCTTT.

The V gene is TRBV9, the J gene TRBJ1-2; 7 bases match TRBD1. This CDR3 is built from 13 residues. With V trimmed by 2 bases and J by 5 bases, 3 bases remained unmatched. Germline CDR1 and CDR2: SGDLS and YYNGEE. The CDR3 is CASSVDRDYGYTF. CDR3 bases: TGTGCCAGCAGCGTTGACAGGGATTATGGCTACACCTTC.

The rearrangement joins TRBV5-1 to TRBJ2-1; unclear D gene. Germline-derived CDR1 and CDR2 are SGHRS and YFSETQ. With 0 bases removed from V and 0 bases from J, the gap between germline ends came to 10 bases. The CDR3 extends over 16 amino acids. CDR3 coding DNA: TGCGCCAGCAGCTTGGTCGGCGGAAGCTCCTACAATGAGCAGTTCTTC. This sequence encodes CASSLVGGSSYNEQFF.

This clone has just one count. V is TRBV6-6 and J is TRBJ2-7, with D possibly being TRBD2 (7 bases). Germline values: CDR1 MNHNY, CDR2 SVGAGI (reference sequence). Between the trimmed V and J ends, which lost 10 bases and 5 bases, there was a span of 21 bases. This CDR3 has 14 residues. CDR3 DNA: TGTGCCACCTCACGGGGGAGGGGGGTTAACGAGCAGTACTTC. Residues: CATSRGRGVNEQYF.

V and J are TRBV29-1 and TRBJ2-5; the D gene is possibly TRBD1 (5 bases). The CDR3 is 16 residues long. Trimming took 3 bases from V and 2 from J, leaving 19 bases between them. Germline V lookup: CDR1 SQVTM, CDR2 ANQGSEA. CDR3 sequence (DNA): TGCAGCGTTGAGGTTTCGGTGCCAGGGCGTCAAGAGACCCAGTACTTC. It specifies CSVEVSVPGRQETQYF.

This chain connects TRBV6-5 to TRBJ1-6, with 8 nucleotides matching TRBD1. V lost 6 bases, J lost 5 bases, and 6 bases stayed unmatched. Germline assignment: CDR1 MNHEY and CDR2 SVGAGI. The CDR3 extends over 15 amino acids. The CDR3 nucleotides read TGTGCCAGCAGAGCTCGACAGGGGAATAATTCACCCCTCCACTTT. Translation: CASRARQGNNSPLHF.

This clone was recorded only once. One junction end disagrees with the germline gene, perhaps due to a read error. The chain carries TRBV5-1 and TRBJ1-4, with TRBD1 matching over 10 bases. From germline, CDR1 is SGHRS and CDR2 YFSETQ. This CDR3 region has 17 residues. CDR3 sequence: CAGSLGQGITRGEKLFF. DNA for the CDR3: TGCGCCGGCAGCTTGGGACAGGGGATTACACGGGGTGAAAAACTGTTTTTT.

The genes are TRBV29-1 and TRBJ2-1; TRBD2 matches 12 bases. The CDR3 consists of 15 residues. V shed 6 bases, J shed 4 bases, and the junction held 7 bases outside the gene matches. Looked up from germline, CDR1 is SQVTM and CDR2 is ANQGSEA. The CDR3 nucleotides are TGCAGCGTGGGAGGACTAGCGGGGCAATACAATGAGCAGTTCTTC. It yields the protein CSVGGLAGQYNEQFF.

The V and J genes are TRBV7-2 and TRBJ2-3; maybe TRBD2 (5 bases). Trimming took off 5 bases at V and 4 bases at J, with 22 bases between the two ends. This CDR3 has 17 residues. Germline V gene sequence: CDR1 SGHTA, CDR2 FQGNSA. The CDR3 DNA follows: TGTGCCAGCAGCCCTATTTTTAGCGCCATCGTCGCAGATACGCAGTATTTT. This translates into CASSPIFSAIVADTQYF.

The rearrangement uses TRBV7-9 and TRBJ2-3, with D possibly being TRBD1 (6 bases). The CDR3 contains 15 residues. Between the trimmed V and J ends, which lost 6 bases and 2 bases, there was a span of 15 bases. The V gene's germline CDR1 is SEHNR and CDR2 FQNEAQ (reference sequence). In nucleotides, the CDR3 is TGTGCCAGCAGGGGGGCGAATTTAATCACAGATACGCAGTATTTT. Protein sequence: CASRGANLITDTQYF.

This rearrangement joins TRBV9 to TRBJ2-3; D unresolved. V gave up 4 bases and J gave up 0 bases, with 3 bases separating them. Germline V gene sequence: CDR1 SGDLS, CDR2 YYNGEE. The CDR3 length is 12 residues. The chain's CDR3 is CASSLSTDTQYF. The CDR3 DNA is TGTGCCAGCAGCCTCAGCACAGATACGCAGTATTTT. The entire variable domain, with the rest obtained from reference TRBV9 and TRBJ2-3, is as follows: DSGVTQTPKHLITATGQRVTLRCSPRSGDLSVYWYQQSLDQGLQFLIQYYNGEERAKGNILERFSAQQFPDLHSELNLSSLELGDSALYFCASSLSTDTQYFGPGTRLTVL.

This chain links TRBV30 with TRBJ1-6; D may be TRBD1 (5 bases). Deletions cut 2 bases from V and 5 bases from J, with 10 bases between. Per the germline V gene, CDR1 is GTSNPN and CDR2 is SVGIG (reference sequence). The CDR3 is 14 amino acids. CDR3 sequence: CAWSRDFHNSPLHF. The CDR3 region has the DNA TGTGCCTGGAGTCGGGACTTTCATAATTCACCCCTCCACTTT.

This chain uses TRBV5-1 with TRBJ1-5; 7 bases are shared with TRBD1. The length of the CDR3 is 15 residues. J lost 2 bases, V lost 4 bases, and 6 bases had no gene match. Germline CDR1 reads SGHRS; CDR2 reads YFSETQ. The CDR3 sequence: CASSRGGGGNQPQHF. The CDR3 DNA sequence: TGCGCCAGCAGCCGTGGAGGGGGCGGCAATCAGCCCCAGCATTTT.

This clone was seen only a few times. The rearrangement uses TRBV18 and TRBJ1-4; 7 positions agree with TRBD1. V lost 6 bases, J lost 7 bases, and 11 bases stayed unmatched. The germline gives CDR1 KGHSH, CDR2 LQKENI. The CDR3 spans 15 residues. The CDR3 nucleotides are TGTGCCAGCTCGAGACGAGGGACAGAGGGTGAAAAACTGTTTTTT. Translated, it gives CASSRRGTEGEKLFF.

The CDR3 sequence is CATYRTSGNSYEQYF. DNA for the CDR3: TGTGCCACATACCGGACTAGCGGGAATTCCTACGAGCAGTACTTC. V gene TRBV2 combines with J gene TRBJ2-7, with 12 positions matching TRBD2. Germline CDR1 SNHLY, CDR2 FYNNEI. The J segment lost 1 base and the V segment lost 10 bases, leaving 8 bases of the junction unmatched. The CDR3 spans 15 residues.

CDR3 coding DNA: TGTGCCAGCAGTTACACTGCCGGGACAGGGGTTTCACCCCTCCACTTT. This encodes CASSYTAGTGVSPLHF. The V gene is TRBV6-5, the J gene TRBJ1-6; 10 bases agree with TRBD1. V dropped 2 bases and J dropped 9; count of bases not matched to a gene: 7. CDR3 length: 16 amino acids. Germline-derived CDR1 and CDR2 are MNHEY and SVGAGI.

V usage is TRBV7-9 and J usage is TRBJ2-5; perhaps TRBD2 as D (6 bases). The CDR3 length is 15 residues. Trimming took off 1 base at V and 2 bases at J, with 11 bases between the two ends. From germline, CDR1 is SEHNR and CDR2 FQNEAQ (reference sequence). CDR3 DNA: TGTGCCAGCAGCTTAGGGAGGGAAGTACAAGAGACCCAGTACTTC. Translating gives CASSLGREVQETQYF.

Only a few counts were recorded for this clone. The chain joins TRBV28 to TRBJ1-2; D might be TRBD1 (6 bases). Trimming shortened V by 6 bases and J by 2 bases, and 13 bases separated the two germline ends. The CDR3 extends over 14 amino acids. The germline CDR1 and CDR2 sequences are MDHEN and SYDVKM. The CDR3 DNA reads as TGTGCCAGCAGCCCAGCGGGGGGCAACTATGGCTACACCTTC. Translated: CASSPAGGNYGYTF.

The chain couples TRBV10-3 to TRBJ2-1; TRBD2 matches at 12 bases. This CDR3 region has 16 residues. Trimming took 3 bases from V and 4 from J; bases not matched to a gene: 4. Per the germline V gene, CDR1 is ENHRY and CDR2 is SYGVKD. DNA for the CDR3: TGTGCCATCAGTGATTCCGGGACTAGCGGGTACAATGAGCAGTTCTTC. Amino acids: CAISDSGTSGYNEQFF.

The chain carries TRBV4-2 and TRBJ1-1, with 10 nucleotides matching TRBD1. Germline V gene data show CDR1 as LGHNA and CDR2 as YNFKEQ. V lost 2 bases, J lost 2 bases, and 5 bases stayed unmatched. The CDR3 runs 16 residues. CDR3 amino acids: CASSQPGQGINTEAFF. CDR3 in DNA: TGTGCCAGCAGCCAACCGGGACAGGGGATCAACACTGAAGCTTTCTTT.